The 28 T cell receptor beta chains below come from one sample, sequenced in a study of control samples from healthy donors and cancer patients. Profiling relied on immunoSEQ multiplex PCR, and the TCRdb table lists in-frame clones only, not all of them. This sample carries 390,000 or so clones, more than 80% of them seen once, and the ten largest clones take around 6.4%. Sequences were obtained from PBMCs. The receptors were gathered from a man aged 40-50 years with head and neck cancer.

The V call is TRBV6-5, the J call TRBJ1-1, with no clear D. The ends were cut back, 6 bases at V and 10 bases at J, with 18 bases in the middle. The length of the CDR3 is 13 residues. CDR1 is MNHEY, CDR2 SVGAGI, per germline. For the CDR3, the DNA is TGTGCCAGCAGCCCGCGTATCGAGGGCCCAGCTTTCTTT. Translation gives CASSPRIEGPAFF.

This chain links TRBV9 with TRBJ1-1; D might be TRBD1 (6 bases). CDR1 is SGDLS and CDR2 is YYNGEE in the germline V gene. The CDR3 is 15 amino acids. Trimming removed 4 bases at V and 4 bases at J, with 17 bases between. The CDR3 here is CASSPTGGGGTEAFF. CDR3 nucleotides: TGTGCCAGCAGCCCGACCGGCGGAGGGGGCACTGAAGCTTTCTTT.

This sequence joins TRBV27 and TRBJ2-2, with 8 bases fitting TRBD2. Germline V gene lookup returns CDR1 MNHEY and CDR2 SMNVEV (reference sequence). This CDR3 has 14 amino acids. The CDR3, as DNA: TGTGGCTCGGCCCCGGGAGGGGGTACCGGGGAGCTGTTTTTT. Translating it yields CGSAPGGGTGELFF.

The chain combines TRBV12-3 or TRBV12-4 with TRBJ2-5, with 7 bases fitting TRBD1. The CDR3 loop spans 12 amino acids. The V and J ends lost 7 bases and 9 bases, in that order; junction bases with no gene match: 8. CDR3 sequence reads: CASTDRAGAQYF. CDR3 DNA sequence: TGTGCCAGCACCGACAGGGCTGGGGCCCAGTACTTC.

This chain uses TRBV11-2 with TRBJ1-2; D gene uncertain. Germline V gene sequence: CDR1 SGHAT, CDR2 FQNNGV. The CDR3 is made up of 13 amino acids. V lost 0 bases and J lost 9, with 11 bases in between. CDR3 nucleotides: TGTGCCAGCAGCTTAGAGGAGGAGGGTAGCTACACCTTC. This sequence encodes CASSLEEEGSYTF.

V is TRBV11-2 and J is TRBJ1-1, with D hard to call. This CDR3 is 16 amino acids long. The germline CDR1 and CDR2 sequences are SGHAT and FQNNGV. V dropped 2 bases and J dropped 1 base, with 14 bases sitting between them. CDR3 protein: CASSLLVGQPNTEAFF. In nucleotides, the CDR3 is TGTGCCAGCAGCTTATTAGTCGGCCAGCCGAACACTGAAGCTTTCTTT.

This chain links TRBV28 with TRBJ1-4; TRBD1 might be the D (6 bases). CDR1 and CDR2 from the germline V gene are MDHEN and SYDVKM. V gave up 3 bases and J gave up 0 bases, with 11 bases separating them. The CDR3 has 16 residues. The DNA of the CDR3 is TGTGCCAGCAGTTTTTTGGGGGCGACAACTAATGAAAAACTGTTTTTT. It codes for CASSFLGATTNEKLFF.

This clone was detected a few times. The rearrangement joins TRBV29-1 to TRBJ1-1; D gene ambiguous. CDR3 size: 11 residues. V gave up 4 bases and J gave up 7 bases, with 10 bases separating them. Germline loops: CDR1 SQVTM, CDR2 ANQGSEA. CDR3 in DNA: TGCAGCGTTGGGGAGGCGTTTGAAGCTTTCTTT. This translates into CSVGEAFEAFF.

In DNA form, the CDR3 reads TGTGCCACCAGCAGCCCCGGGACAGGGAACTACGAGCAGTACTTC. Residues: CATSSPGTGNYEQYF. This chain uses TRBV15 with TRBJ2-7; TRBD1 aligns across 9 bases. J gave up 3 bases and V 3 bases, and 6 bases lay outside the gene matches. Germline lookup yields CDR1 LNHNV and CDR2 YYDKDF (reference sequence). The CDR3 contains 15 residues. Complete variable domain (other parts from reference TRBV15 and TRBJ2-7): DAMVIQNPRYQVTQFGKPVTLSCSQTLNHNVMYWYQQKSSQAPKLLFHYYDKDFNNEADTPDNFQSRRPNTSFCFLDIRSPGLGDTAMYLCATSSPGTGNYEQYFGPGTRLTVT.

The genes are TRBV5-6 and TRBJ1-4, with 7 bases identical to TRBD1. This CDR3 has 18 amino acids. CDR1 is SGHDT, CDR2 YYEEEE, per germline. The trim removed 3 bases at V and 7 bases at J, leaving 18 bases unmatched. CDR3 sequence: CASSSRRLQDHRGEKLFF. DNA for the CDR3: TGTGCCAGCAGCTCCCGGCGGCTGCAGGACCACAGGGGTGAAAAACTGTTTTTT.

The V and J genes are TRBV28 and TRBJ2-1; TRBD1 matches 8 bases. CDR1 and CDR2 from the germline V gene are MDHEN and SYDVKM. CDR3 length equals 17 residues. Unmatched junction bases numbered 13, after V lost 5 bases and J lost 4 bases. The CDR3 DNA reads as TGTGCCAGCAGTCCTCGTCGGACAGGGAGGCTATACAATGAGCAGTTCTTC. Translated, it gives CASSPRRTGRLYNEQFF.

The chain carries TRBV6-1 and TRBJ2-1, with 8 bases fitting TRBD1. CDR1 and CDR2 (germline): MNHNS, SASEGT. The CDR3 is 16 amino acids. J gave up 4 bases and V 2 bases, and 7 bases lay outside the gene matches. The CDR3 is CASSEPAGTGYNEQFF. The CDR3 region has the DNA TGTGCCAGCAGTGAACCGGCCGGGACAGGATACAATGAGCAGTTCTTC.

The chain employs TRBV19 and TRBJ1-1; D possibly corresponds to TRBD1 (6 bases). CDR1 is LNHDA, CDR2 SQIVND, per germline (reference sequence). This CDR3 is built from 15 residues. The V end lost 4 bases, the J end lost 4 bases, and 16 bases lay between the germline ends. The CDR3 is CASSRAQGGGTEAFF. The CDR3 DNA reads TGTGCCAGTAGTAGGGCACAGGGAGGGGGCACTGAAGCTTTCTTT.

V gene TRBV30 combines with J gene TRBJ2-7; D is possibly TRBD1 or TRBD2 (5 bases each). Trimming removed 3 bases from V and 1 base from J, with 10 bases in between. The length of the CDR3 is 13 residues. The germline V gene encodes CDR1 GTSNPN and CDR2 SVGIG (reference sequence). The chain's CDR3 is CAWSPGGSYEQYF. DNA of the CDR3: TGTGCCTGGAGCCCTGGGGGATCCTACGAGCAGTACTTC. The full variable domain, its missing parts supplied by reference TRBV30 and TRBJ2-7, is SQTIHQWPATLVQPVGSPLSLECTVEGTSNPNLYWYRQAAGRGLQLLFYSVGIGQISSEVPQNLSASRPQDRQFILSSKKLLLSDSGFYLCAWSPGGSYEQYFGPGTRLTVT.

The chain has TRBV6-2 or TRBV6-3 and TRBJ2-5; D unresolved. Germline-derived CDR1 and CDR2 are MNHEY and SVGEGT. The CDR3 runs 15 residues. The V end was cut by 5 bases, the J end by 3 bases, with 16 bases between. The CDR3 nucleotides are TGTGCCAGCAGTCCCCAGGCCCTAGGAAAAGAGACCCAGTACTTC. Protein product: CASSPQALGKETQYF.

CDR3 loop: CASSLGQVDPLHF. The CDR3 DNA sequence: TGTGCCAGCAGCCTGGGACAGGTCGATCCCCTCCACTTT. The rearrangement links TRBV5-6 to TRBJ1-6, with TRBD1 matching 8 bases. The V gene's germline CDR1 is SGHDT and CDR2 YYEEEE. V lost 4 bases to trimming and J lost 13 bases; unmatched junction nucleotides: 7. The CDR3 contains 13 residues.

The chain employs TRBV4-3 and TRBJ2-5; either TRBD1 or TRBD2 may supply D (6 bases each). This CDR3 is 17 amino acids long. Deletions cut 0 bases from V and 2 bases from J, with 16 bases between. Germline CDR1 LGHNA, CDR2 YSLEER. CDR3 protein: CASSQETVTGAQETQYF. In DNA, the CDR3 is TGCGCCAGCAGCCAAGAAACCGTAACGGGGGCGCAAGAGACCCAGTACTTC.

V usage is TRBV30 and J usage is TRBJ2-1, with 8 bases that match TRBD2. CDR3 size: 15 residues. V trimming: 0 bases; J trimming: 6 bases; junction bases outside the gene matches: 7. CDR1 GTSNPN and CDR2 SVGIG come from the germline V gene (reference sequence). The CDR3 reads CAWSVWLAGVNEQFF. The CDR3, as DNA: TGTGCCTGGAGTGTTTGGCTAGCGGGCGTCAATGAGCAGTTCTTC. Full variable domain (rest looked up from reference TRBV30 and TRBJ2-1): SQTIHQWPATLVQPVGSPLSLECTVEGTSNPNLYWYRQAAGRGLQLLFYSVGIGQISSEVPQNLSASRPQDRQFILSSKKLLLSDSGFYLCAWSVWLAGVNEQFFGPGTRLTVL.

This chain links TRBV7-9 with TRBJ1-6, with 10 positions matching TRBD1. CDR1 and CDR2 from the germline V gene are SEHNR and FQNEAQ (reference sequence). The CDR3 consists of 17 residues. Germline trimming cut 1 base from V and 4 bases from J; bases unmatched to any gene: 4. In DNA, the CDR3 is TGTGCCAGCAGCTTAGGGACAGGGGGAGAATATAATTCACCCCTCCACTTT. It specifies CASSLGTGGEYNSPLHF.

V is TRBV4-1 and J is TRBJ2-1; D might be TRBD1 (5 bases). Germline CDR1 reads MGHRA; CDR2 reads YSYEKL. Trimming cost V 2 bases and J 8 bases, with 16 bases left between them. This CDR3 contains 15 residues. CDR3 nucleotides: TGCGCCAGCAGCCAACCCATACCGGACAACTATGAGCAGTTCTTC. Translating it yields CASSQPIPDNYEQFF.

The chain joins TRBV4-1 to TRBJ1-5; 8 positions agree with TRBD1. CDR1 is MGHRA, CDR2 YSYEKL, per germline. Trimming removed 3 bases from V and 1 base from J; junction bases left unmatched: 14. CDR3 length: 19 residues. CDR3: CASSQPGTGLSLSNQPQHF. CDR3 sequence (DNA): TGCGCCAGCAGCCAGCCCGGGACAGGTCTTAGTTTAAGCAATCAGCCCCAGCATTTT.

The chain is built from TRBV14 and TRBJ2-1; tentative D call: TRBD2 (5 bases). The V gene lost 0 bases and the J gene lost 3 bases, with 15 bases spanning the gap. There are 17 residues in the CDR3. Germline V gene data show CDR1 as SGHDN and CDR2 as FVKESK. The CDR3 region is CASSQDLGRGVYNEQFF. The CDR3 DNA reads as TGTGCCAGCAGCCAAGATCTGGGCCGGGGAGTCTACAATGAGCAGTTCTTC.

This clone was detected a few times. The chain combines TRBV9 with TRBJ2-3; 16 bases match TRBD2. This CDR3 has 16 residues. The V gene's germline CDR1 is SGDLS and CDR2 YYNGEE. The trim removed 4 bases at V and 3 bases at J, leaving 2 bases unmatched. This chain's CDR3 is CASSLGLAGGTDTQYF. The CDR3 bases are TGTGCCAGCAGCCTGGGACTAGCGGGGGGGACAGATACGCAGTATTTT.

The chain is built from TRBV4-2 and TRBJ2-5; a possible D gene is TRBD2 (6 bases). V shed 1 base and J shed 3 bases, with 9 bases lying between them. The CDR3 covers 14 residues. Germline CDR1 reads LGHNA; CDR2 reads YNFKEQ. The CDR3 DNA is TGTGCCAGCAGCCAAGGCGGCGGGGAAGAGACCCAGTACTTC. Protein sequence: CASSQGGGEETQYF.

The genes are TRBV5-1 and TRBJ2-7, with a weak D call TRBD2 (5 bases). The CDR3 extends over 14 amino acids. Trimming took off 4 bases at V and 4 bases at J, with 15 bases between the two ends. Germline V gives CDR1 SGHRS, CDR2 YFSETQ. The CDR3 protein is CASSLETTEYEQYF. The CDR3, as DNA: TGCGCCAGCAGCCTTGAGACTACAGAGTACGAGCAGTACTTC.

The genes are TRBV5-4 and TRBJ2-2; D may be TRBD2 (6 bases). The CDR3 is 16 amino acids. Germline CDR1 reads SGHNT; CDR2 reads YYREEE (reference sequence). V dropped 0 bases and J dropped 8 bases, with 17 bases sitting between them. The CDR3 loop reads CASSLARLDRPGELFF. For the CDR3, the DNA is TGTGCCAGCAGCTTGGCGAGACTAGACCGGCCAGGGGAGCTGTTTTTT.

This clone was counted once. The V call is TRBV5-5, the J call TRBJ2-1, with TRBD2 identical over 10 bases. The length of the CDR3 is 16 residues. Germline assignment: CDR1 SGHKS and CDR2 YYEKEE (reference sequence). J was trimmed by 4 bases and V by 7 bases; bases with no gene match: 11. The CDR3 coding sequence is TGTGCCAGCCATGATTGGCCTAGCGGGAGATACAATGAGCAGTTCTTC. Protein: CASHDWPSGRYNEQFF.

This rearrangement joins TRBV4-3 to TRBJ2-7, with a possible D match to TRBD2 (5 bases). The CDR3 contains 15 residues. Trimming removed 0 bases from V and 2 bases from J, with 11 bases in between. Germline lookup yields CDR1 LGHNA and CDR2 YSLEER. The CDR3 loop reads CASSQDYAGAYEQYF. CDR3 nucleotide sequence: TGCGCCAGCAGCCAAGATTACGCCGGGGCCTACGAGCAGTACTTC.